This T cell receptor beta chain was captured in a study of OX40 agonist ivuxolimab in advanced cancers. Regarding the study in general: The costimulatory receptor OX40 (CD134) was targeted by ivuxolimab, a fully human IgG2 agonistic monoclonal antibody. Intravenous ivuxolimab was administered to patients every 2 weeks at six dose levels: 0.01, 0.1, 0.3, 1.5, 3 and 10 mg/kg. Of the roughly 50 dose-escalation patients, hepatocellular carcinoma was present in about 20, melanoma in roughly 15, renal cell carcinoma in 9 and head and neck cancer in 9. A male proportion of under 85% and a mean age of roughly 55 years, ranging from about 23 to 79, were recorded for the dose-escalation cohort. Patients were allowed to have had prior anti-PD-1, anti-PD-L1 or anti-CTLA-4 therapy, and 40% of the dose-escalation patients had previously received checkpoint inhibitors. Three dose-escalation patients achieved partial responses, one with hepatocellular carcinoma and two with cutaneous melanoma. The purpose of peripheral TCRbeta sequencing was to test whether ivuxolimab changed TCR sequence diversity and led to clonal T-cell expansion. The monotherapy dose-escalation portion (N ≈ 52 patients) of the phase I ivuxolimab trial is reported in the paper. Overall study outcomes, separate from this receptor: Clonal expansion of both CD4+ and CD8+ blood T cells was observed from baseline to week 6 at doses 0.1 to 3.0 mg/kg. On average, CD8+ T cells showed more expanded clones than CD4+ T cells after ivuxolimab. The antigen specificity of the peripheral T cells that underwent clonal expansion was not determined. Low levels of normalized T-cell clonal expansion were also seen in some patients who did not respond. In partial responders in the 0.1-3.0 mg/kg groups, normalized peripheral clonal expansion was found to be among the lowest, especially among CD8+ T cells.

CDR1 and CDR2 are drawn from the germline V gene: KGHSH, LQKENI. V gives up 6 bases and J gives up 0 bases, and the segment between their germline ends measures 14 bases. The CDR3 covers 15 residues, taking in both the cysteine and the phenylalanine. Only the CDR3 portion is preserved as DNA: 45 bases, with reading frame beginning at the first base. Patients with autoimmune disease history or receiving systemic immunosuppression were excluded from the trial. In every dose cohort, peripheral blood was drawn for TCR sequencing at baseline, cycle 4 day 1, and cycle 7 day 1. The samples were drawn from a first-in-human, open-label, multicenter phase I dose-escalation trial of ivuxolimab. Adults with locally advanced or metastatic melanoma, renal cell, hepatocellular, or head and neck squamous cell carcinoma were enrolled in the trial. CD4+ and CD8+ T cells were sorted separately from peripheral blood before TCR sequencing.

Genomic DNA was isolated from the sorted cells so that the TCRbeta CDR3 region could be sequenced. The immunoSEQ Assay was used to sequence the TCRbeta CDR3 regions. TCRdb re-hosts the immuneACCESS table, in-frame sequences only. Its copies lack some clones; in the studies checked, an unresolved V gene accounts for under half of them, and the cause for the rest is not known. The sample table contains about 100,000 clones; only one count was recorded for 84% of them. The ten largest clones take up roughly 5% of the sample. Of note for this clone: This clone's antigen is unknown. Qualities for individual bases were not recorded, and no much larger clone is one base off.

The specimen comprised CD4+ or CD8+ T cells sorted from blood, sampled in a trial of the OX40 agonist ivuxolimab. This TCR was recovered from an adult with an advanced solid tumor such as melanoma, head and neck, liver or kidney cancer. The chain uses TRBV18 and TRBJ1-2; no confident D gene assignment can be made. The nucleotides are TGTGCCAGCTCCCCCTCGGCAGAGTCTAACTATGGCTACACCTTC. Its product reads: CASSPSAESNYGYTF.